These 14 T cell receptor beta chains were all obtained from the same sample, sequenced in a study. From the 5' RACE reads, TCRdb called clonotypes with MiXCR, one entry per CDR3 protein. Of approximately 47,000 distinct CDR3 sequences detected, roughly 30% appear once; the ten largest clones hold roughly 2%. The sequenced sample was naive CD4+ T cells sorted from blood. As to subset: naive CD4+ T cells, CD4+CD45RA+CD25-. The receptors originated from a female donor with breast cancer.

V gene TRBV28 combines with J gene TRBJ1-2, with D possibly being TRBD1 (5 bases). Germline V CDR1 and CDR2: MDHEN, SYDVKM. Trimming removed 5 bases from V and 4 bases from J, with 17 bases in between. CDR3 length equals 15 residues. The chain's CDR3 is CASSPASRVGYGYTF. CDR3 DNA: TGTGCCAGCAGTCCCGCCTCCAGGGTTGGCTATGGCTACACCTTC.

The chain recombines TRBV2 with TRBJ2-1; D uncertain. The CDR3 length is 14 residues. The V end lost 4 bases, the J end lost 3 bases, and 10 bases lay between the germline ends. In germline, CDR1 is SNHLY, CDR2 FYNNEI. The CDR3 DNA follows: TGTGCCAGCAGTGTGGGAAGTAGCTACAATGAGCAGTTCTTC. Translation: CASSVGSSYNEQFF.

The chain combines TRBV9 with TRBJ2-1; 9 positions match TRBD2. The CDR3 loop spans 15 amino acids. Germline trimming cut 5 bases from V and 7 bases from J; bases unmatched to any gene: 10. Germline V gene data show CDR1 as SGDLS and CDR2 as YYNGEE. CDR3 region: CASSQNRLAVNEQFF. Here the CDR3 DNA reads TGTGCCAGCAGTCAAAATCGACTAGCGGTAAATGAGCAGTTCTTC. Based on the CDR3 plus reference TRBV9 and TRBJ2-1, the full variable domain is DSGVTQTPKHLITATGQRVTLRCSPRSGDLSVYWYQQSLDQGLQFLIQYYNGEERAKGNILERFSAQQFPDLHSELNLSSLELGDSALYFCASSQNRLAVNEQFFGPGTRLTVL.

This clonotype was picked up a small number of times. This chain uses TRBV12-3 or TRBV12-4 with TRBJ2-5, with D possibly being TRBD1 or TRBD2 (5 bases each). The V end lost 5 bases, the J end lost 5 bases, and 12 bases lay between the germline ends. CDR3 size: 13 residues. The DNA for the CDR3 is TGTGCCAGCAGTGGATGGGGGTTGGAGACCCAGTACTTC. This codes for CASSGWGLETQYF.

In its sample, this clonotype was seen a few times. The chain is built from TRBV7-8 and TRBJ2-6, with D hard to call. The CDR3 length is 15 residues. The germline CDR1 and CDR2 sequences are SGHVS and FQNEAQ. The V and J ends lost 2 bases and 2 bases respectively, with 7 bases between them. The CDR3 bases are TGTGCCAGCAGCTTAAGGGTAACTGGGGCCAACGTCCTGACTTTC. Translating it yields CASSLRVTGANVLTF.

Notes on this clonotype: A much larger clone differs from this one at a single base, so this may be a read error. V is TRBV6-5 and J is TRBJ2-5; 11 bases agree with TRBD2. J gave up 5 bases and V 5 bases, and 7 bases lay outside the gene matches. Germline assignment: CDR1 MNHEY and CDR2 SVGAGI. This CDR3 has 15 residues. CDR3 nucleotide sequence: TGTGCCAGCAGTGACGGGACTAGCGGTCGGGAGACCCAGTACTTC. Its protein is CASSDGTSGRETQYF.

The gene calls are TRBV27 and TRBJ2-1; TRBD2 matches at 7 bases. Germline-derived CDR1 and CDR2 are MNHEY and SMNVEV (reference sequence). With 5 bases clipped from V and 7 bases from J, the junction kept 11 bases outside the gene matches. The length of the CDR3 is 15 residues. The CDR3 sequence: CASSPPGLQSNEQFF. DNA for the CDR3: TGTGCCAGCAGTCCACCGGGACTACAGAGTAATGAGCAGTTCTTC.

The genes are TRBV2 and TRBJ1-2; 7 nucleotides match TRBD1. The CDR3 sequence is 14 residues long. Trimming removed 2 bases from V and 4 bases from J; junction bases left unmatched: 4. Germline CDR1 SNHLY, CDR2 FYNNEI. The CDR3 sequence is CASSETGVGYGYTF. The CDR3 DNA follows: TGTGCCAGCAGTGAAACAGGGGTGGGCTATGGCTACACCTTC.

This clonotype was found a few times. The V and J genes are TRBV27 and TRBJ2-3; 9 bases match TRBD2. V shed 6 bases and J 2 bases; nucleotides not matched to a gene: 12. The CDR3 runs 17 residues. Germline V gene data show CDR1 as MNHEY and CDR2 as SMNVEV (reference sequence). This CDR3 is CASRLRTSAPPTDTQYF. DNA of the CDR3: TGTGCCAGCAGGCTCCGGACTAGCGCCCCACCCACAGATACGCAGTATTTT.

This chain links TRBV3-1 with TRBJ2-2; perhaps D is TRBD1 or TRBD2 (5 bases each). The germline gives CDR1 LGHDT, CDR2 YNNKEL (reference sequence). The CDR3 is 16 amino acids. The germline V and J ends were trimmed by 1 base and 8 bases, with 17 bases remaining between them. CDR3 amino acids: CASSQGDPRKSGELFF. The CDR3 bases are TGTGCCAGCAGCCAAGGGGACCCCCGGAAGTCTGGGGAGCTGTTTTTT.

The V call is TRBV12-3 or TRBV12-4, the J call TRBJ2-7; 8 nucleotides agree with TRBD1. CDR3 size: 18 residues. J lost 1 base, V lost 2 bases, and 13 bases had no gene match. The CDR3 reads CASSLSRGTGGLSYEQYF. The DNA of the CDR3 is TGTGCCAGCAGTTTATCCCGCGGAACAGGGGGTCTTTCCTACGAGCAGTACTTC.

This rearrangement joins TRBV7-2 to TRBJ1-2, with 12 bases that match TRBD1. The CDR3 sequence is 16 residues long. Losses at the gene ends were 2 bases for V and 4 bases for J; bases not matched to a gene: 5. The germline V gene encodes CDR1 SGHTA and CDR2 FQGNSA. CDR3 sequence (DNA): TGTGCCAGCAGCTTAAGTTCGGGACAGGGGGCCTATGGCTACACCTTC. Amino acids: CASSLSSGQGAYGYTF.

The V call is TRBV5-1, the J call TRBJ2-7, with 7 bases matching TRBD2. Losses at the gene ends were 0 bases for V and 0 bases for J; bases not matched to a gene: 6. The CDR3 contains 16 residues. Per the germline V gene, CDR1 is SGHRS and CDR2 is YFSETQ. CDR3 DNA sequence: TGCGCCAGCAGCTTGGACAGCGGGGTCCTCTCCTACGAGCAGTACTTC. Translation: CASSLDSGVLSYEQYF.

Regarding this clonotype: At one of its ends the junction is not consistent with the germline gene, which may arise from a read error. The chain is built from TRBV12-3 or TRBV12-4 and TRBJ2-1; TRBD2 matches at 11 bases. The CDR3 totals 14 residues. CDR3 bases: TGTGCCAGCAGTGTAGCGGGAGGGTACAATGAGCAGTTCTTC. Its protein is CASSVAGGYNEQFF.